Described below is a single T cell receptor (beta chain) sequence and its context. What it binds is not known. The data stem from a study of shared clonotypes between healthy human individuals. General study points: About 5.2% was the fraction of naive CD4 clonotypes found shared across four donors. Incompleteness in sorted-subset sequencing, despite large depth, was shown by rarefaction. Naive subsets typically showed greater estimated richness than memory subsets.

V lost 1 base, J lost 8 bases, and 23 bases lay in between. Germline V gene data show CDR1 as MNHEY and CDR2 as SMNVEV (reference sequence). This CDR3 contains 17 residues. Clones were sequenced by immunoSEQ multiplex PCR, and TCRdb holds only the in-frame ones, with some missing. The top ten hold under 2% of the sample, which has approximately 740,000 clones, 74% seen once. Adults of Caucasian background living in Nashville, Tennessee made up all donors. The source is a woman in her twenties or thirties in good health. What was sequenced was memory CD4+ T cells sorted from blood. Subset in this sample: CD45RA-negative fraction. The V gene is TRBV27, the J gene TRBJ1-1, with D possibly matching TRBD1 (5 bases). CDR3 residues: CASSLWQPHTRDQEAFF. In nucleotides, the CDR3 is TGTGCCAGCAGTTTATGGCAACCCCACACACGGGACCAAGAAGCTTTCTTT.